Each of the 21 T cell receptor beta chains below was sequenced from the same sample in a study of neurological immune-mediated disorders (dated by TCRdb to about 2019). The library was obtained by 5' RACE. These reads were obtained on an Illumina HiSeq 2500. TCRdb applied fastp at Q25 and MiXCR to the public reads, then kept only in-frame beta chains. Duplicate CDR3 protein sequences are folded into a single record with the most common DNA and genes. This sample lists tens of thousands of distinct CDR3 sequences; about 12% were detected once. Of the sample, 5% to 6% is held by the ten largest clones. Sequencing input: PBMCs. Receptor source: a woman aged 55-69 years in good health.

This clonotype was found many times. The chain couples TRBV3-1 to TRBJ2-1, with 9 bases lining up with TRBD2. Germline CDR1 reads LGHDT; CDR2 reads YNNKEL (reference sequence). The CDR3 is 15 amino acids. Germline trimming cut 5 bases from V and 4 bases from J; bases unmatched to any gene: 6. The DNA for the CDR3 is TGTGCCAGCAGCGTTAGCGGGGGTGGGTACAATGAGCAGTTCTTC. This translates into CASSVSGGGYNEQFF.

This clonotype came up many times. This rearrangement joins TRBV6-2 or TRBV6-3 to TRBJ1-1; D is perhaps TRBD1 (5 bases). The CDR3 length is 17 residues. Germline loops: CDR1 MNHEY, CDR2 SVGEGT. V lost 6 bases and J lost 4, with 24 bases in between. CDR3 sequence (DNA): TGTGCCAGCAGCCGCTCAGGGAGTGGGGTTCGGGCCACTGAAGCTTTCTTT. This encodes CASSRSGSGVRATEAFF.

This clonotype has ten or more counts. The chain joins TRBV18 to TRBJ1-2, with D uncertain. Germline V gene data show CDR1 as KGHSH and CDR2 as LQKENI. The germline V and J ends were trimmed by 2 bases and 2 bases, with 6 bases remaining between them. This CDR3 is 13 amino acids long. The chain's CDR3 is CASSPSGNYGYTF. CDR3 DNA: TGTGCCAGCTCACCATCAGGCAACTATGGCTACACCTTC.

In its sample, this clonotype was seen many times. The J gene is TRBJ2-4, the V gene TRBV7-2; D not resolved. CDR3 length equals 14 residues. Trimming stripped 1 base from V and 4 bases from J, with 8 bases between. Looked up from germline, CDR1 is SGHTA and CDR2 is FQGNSA. CDR3 nucleotides: TGTGCCAGCAGCTTAGAGCTCATAAAAAACATTCAGTACTTC. It specifies CASSLELIKNIQYF.

This clonotype showed up many times. The rearrangement joins TRBV5-1 to TRBJ2-3; unclear D gene. The CDR3 extends over 14 amino acids. CDR1 and CDR2 from the germline V gene are SGHRS and YFSETQ. Trimming cost V 1 base and J 2 bases, with 8 bases left between them. CDR3 in amino acids: CASSLTVNTDTQYF. The CDR3, as DNA: TGCGCCAGCAGCTTGACTGTTAACACAGATACGCAGTATTTT.

To note about this clonotype: A read error may be the cause here, since a much bigger clone is one base away. The gene calls are TRBV6-2 or TRBV6-3 and TRBJ2-1, with 9 bases matching TRBD2. In germline, CDR1 is MNHEY, CDR2 SVGEGT. V lost 5 bases, J lost 0 bases, and 11 bases stayed unmatched. The CDR3 length is 18 residues. The CDR3 region has the DNA TGTGCCAGCAGTGACGGGCTAGCGGGGAGTTTCTCCTACAATGAGCAGTTCTTC. This codes for CASSDGLAGSFSYNEQFF.

This clonotype came up many times. V is TRBV5-5 and J is TRBJ2-5; D not certain. Trimming cost V 1 base and J 4 bases, with 5 bases left between them. Per germline, CDR1 SGHKS and CDR2 YYEKEE (reference sequence). The length of the CDR3 is 12 residues. The CDR3 reads CASSLMGETQYF. CDR3 nucleotide sequence: TGTGCCAGCAGCTTGATGGGAGAGACCCAGTACTTC.

This clonotype has a count of ten or more. The chain employs TRBV12-3 or TRBV12-4 and TRBJ2-1; a weak D match, TRBD1 (6 bases). This CDR3 spans 13 amino acids. V lost 6 bases, J lost 4 bases, and 10 bases lay in between. The CDR3 loop reads CASSWDTYNEQFF. CDR3 nucleotides: TGTGCCAGCAGCTGGGACACTTACAATGAGCAGTTCTTC.

By share, this clonotype ranks as medium-sized (0.01 to 0.1%). The CDR3 sequence: CSAIAISWGKETQYF. CDR3 sequence (DNA): TGCAGTGCAATAGCGATTAGTTGGGGGAAAGAGACCCAGTACTTC. The genes are TRBV20-1 and TRBJ2-5; tentatively, D is TRBD1 or TRBD2 (5 bases each). Germline values: CDR1 DFQATT, CDR2 SNEGSKA (reference sequence). The V gene lost 6 bases and the J gene lost 3 bases, with 20 bases spanning the gap. There are 15 residues in the CDR3.

This clonotype was seen ten or more times. The J gene is TRBJ2-3, the V gene TRBV11-2; TRBD1 might be the D (5 bases). Germline V gene sequence: CDR1 SGHAT, CDR2 FQNNGV. This CDR3 has 16 amino acids. V was cut by 1 base and J by 2 bases, with 13 bases left in between. CDR3 sequence (DNA): TGTGCCAGCAGCTTAGGGGGCACGGTTAACACAGATACGCAGTATTTT. It specifies CASSLGGTVNTDTQYF.

This chain uses TRBV6-2 or TRBV6-3 with TRBJ2-3, with TRBD1 matching over 7 bases. V lost 3 bases to trimming and J lost 0 bases; unmatched junction nucleotides: 9. The CDR3 totals 17 residues. The germline CDR1 and CDR2 sequences are MNHEY and SVGEGT. Written as DNA, the CDR3 is TGTGCCAGCAGTTATCAGGGGGTAGGGCGGAGCACAGATACGCAGTATTTT. Encoded protein: CASSYQGVGRSTDTQYF.

This clonotype was observed many times. This chain uses TRBV3-1 with TRBJ2-3; TRBD2 is a possible D gene (6 bases). Germline lookup yields CDR1 LGHDT and CDR2 YNNKEL (reference sequence). Trimming pared 5 bases from V and 6 bases from J, leaving 15 bases between. The CDR3 loop spans 14 amino acids. CDR3 DNA: TGTGCCAGCAGCGACGGGACTCCGTGGGATACGCAGTATTTT. Amino acids: CASSDGTPWDTQYF.

This clonotype was recorded many times. The genes are TRBV12-3 or TRBV12-4 and TRBJ1-1; 9 positions agree with TRBD1. Trimming cost V 3 bases and J 1 base; bases outside gene matches: 12. The CDR3 consists of 18 residues. In DNA form, the CDR3 reads TGTGCCAGCAGTTTGGACCGGGGGACAGGGAGGAAGAACACTGAAGCTTTCTTT. Its translation is CASSLDRGTGRKNTEAFF.

Many counts were recorded for this clonotype. This chain connects TRBV9 to TRBJ2-7; 7 bases fit TRBD2. Germline V gene lookup returns CDR1 SGDLS and CDR2 YYNGEE. The V gene end was trimmed by 1 base and the J gene end by 8 bases; junction bases not matched to a gene: 18. This CDR3 is built from 17 residues. The CDR3 DNA is TGTGCCAGCAGCGTAAACCCCGGACTAGGGTACTACGAGCAGCAGTACTTC. This gives the protein CASSVNPGLGYYEQQYF. Complete variable domain (other parts from reference TRBV9 and TRBJ2-7): DSGVTQTPKHLITATGQRVTLRCSPRSGDLSVYWYQQSLDQGLQFLIQYYNGEERAKGNILERFSAQQFPDLHSELNLSSLELGDSALYFCASSVNPGLGYYEQQYFGPGTRLTVT.

This clonotype was found many times. The gene calls are TRBV7-2 and TRBJ1-1; 7 positions match TRBD1. The CDR3 consists of 14 residues. Per germline, CDR1 SGHTA and CDR2 FQGNSA. V dropped 5 bases and J dropped 0; count of bases not matched to a gene: 3. Written as DNA, the CDR3 is TGTGCCAGCAGCCGAGACAGGGTGAACACTGAAGCTTTCTTT. Translation gives CASSRDRVNTEAFF.

Many counts were recorded for this clonotype. The CDR3 DNA reads as TGCAGTGCCAGACTAGCGGGGGGGCGCAGTGAGCAGTTCTTC. Translating gives CSARLAGGRSEQFF. The rearrangement joins TRBV20-1 to TRBJ2-1; 14 nucleotides match TRBD2. Per the germline V gene, CDR1 is DFQATT and CDR2 is SNEGSKA (reference sequence). The CDR3 length is 14 residues. V lost 6 bases to trimming and J lost 9 bases; unmatched junction nucleotides: 7.

There are many counts of this clonotype. The V and J genes are TRBV5-1 and TRBJ1-1; TRBD1 agrees at 9 bases. The germline gives CDR1 SGHRS, CDR2 YFSETQ. V dropped 0 bases and J dropped 8; count of bases not matched to a gene: 2. The CDR3 is 13 amino acids. The CDR3 DNA reads TGCGCCAGCAGCTTGGATACAGGGGGCGAAGCTTTCTTT. Protein sequence: CASSLDTGGEAFF.

Remarks on this clonotype: A read error may be the cause here, since a much bigger clone is one base away. CDR3 in DNA: TGCGCCAGCAGCTTGGTAGGGATAGAGAGCACAGATACGCAGTATTTT. Protein product: CASSLVGIESTDTQYF. V gene TRBV5-1 combines with J gene TRBJ2-3, with D unresolved. V lost 0 bases, J lost 0 bases, and 11 bases lay in between. Germline lookup yields CDR1 SGHRS and CDR2 YFSETQ. The CDR3 consists of 16 residues. Combining the CDR3 with reference TRBV5-1 and TRBJ2-3 gives the whole variable domain KAGVTQTPRYLIKTRGQQVTLSCSPISGHRSVSWYQQTPGQGLQFLFEYFSETQRNKGNFPGRFSGRQFSNSRSEMNVSTLELGDSALYLCASSLVGIESTDTQYFGPGTRLTVL.

This clonotype occurred many times. The J gene is TRBJ2-3, the V gene TRBV5-1; 11 bases are shared with TRBD2. The CDR3 has 15 residues. Germline-derived CDR1 and CDR2 are SGHRS and YFSETQ. V shed 0 bases and J 4 bases; nucleotides not matched to a gene: 1. The DNA for the CDR3 is TGCGCCAGCAGCTTGGGACTAGCGGGGCCAGATACGCAGTATTTT. It encodes CASSLGLAGPDTQYF.

The table lists this clonotype with many counts. The chain joins TRBV5-1 to TRBJ2-1; 16 bases align to TRBD2. Germline CDR1 is SGHRS and CDR2 is YFSETQ. The trim removed 4 bases at V and 5 bases at J, leaving 9 bases unmatched. The CDR3 loop spans 18 amino acids. The CDR3 DNA reads as TGCGCCAGCAGCCAGGGACTAGCGGGGGGGCCGAGTCACAATGAGCAGTTCTTC. It translates to CASSQGLAGGPSHNEQFF.

This clonotype showed up just once. In this CDR3 the conserved last residue, phenylalanine or tryptophan, is missing, so a read error is likely. The chain carries TRBV5-1 and TRBJ2-5; D may match TRBD1 or TRBD2 (5 bases each). From germline, CDR1 is SGHRS and CDR2 YFSETQ. Trimming removed 4 bases from V and 1 base from J, with 11 bases in between. There are 14 residues in the CDR3. CDR3 DNA sequence: TGCGCCAGCAGCCGCCGGGGCCTCCAAGAGACCCAGTACTTA. Translated, it gives CASSRRGLQETQYL.